This entry lists 5 T cell receptor beta chains sequenced from one sample in a study of tumor-infiltrating lymphocytes in oesophageal squamous cell carcinoma. MiXCR, run by TCRdb on the PCR reads, gives a single entry per CDR3 protein. The sample has under 15,000 distinct CDR3 sequences; 45% to 70% are singletons. Sequencing input: esophageal tumor tissue. These receptors all stem from a female donor with esophageal squamous cell carcinoma.

In this sample, this clonotype turned up many times. The CDR3 DNA follows: TGTGCCAGTAGACAGGGTCCCAACGTCCTGACTTTC. It is translated as CASRQGPNVLTF. This chain links TRBV19 with TRBJ2-6; D possibly corresponds to TRBD1 (6 bases). Trimming left V 6 bases short and J 8 bases short, with 8 bases between. Germline V CDR1 and CDR2: LNHDA, SQIVND (reference sequence). The CDR3 consists of 12 residues.

The sample holds many counts of this clonotype. CDR3 coding DNA: TGCGCCAGCAGCTTAAACATGAACACTGAAGCTTTCTTT. This encodes CASSLNMNTEAFF. The chain employs TRBV5-1 and TRBJ1-1; no reliable D call. Deletions cut 2 bases from V and 0 bases from J, with 5 bases between. Germline values: CDR1 SGHRS, CDR2 YFSETQ. The CDR3 has 13 residues.

This clonotype was picked up a small number of times. The chain joins TRBV7-2 to TRBJ2-1, with D hard to call. V lost 4 bases and J 0 bases, leaving 4 bases between the germline ends. This CDR3 spans 13 amino acids. Looked up from germline, CDR1 is SGHTA and CDR2 is FQGNSA. CDR3 residues: CASSSGSYNEQFF. Written as DNA, the CDR3 is TGTGCCAGCAGCTCAGGCTCCTACAATGAGCAGTTCTTC.

This clonotype has at least ten counts. This chain uses TRBV12-3 or TRBV12-4 with TRBJ1-1; D is possibly TRBD1 (5 bases). V was trimmed by 6 bases and J by 1 base, leaving 9 bases between them. The CDR3 sequence is 13 residues long. CDR3 DNA: TGTGCCAGCAGCCTGGGACCGAACACTGAAGCTTTCTTT. Its protein is CASSLGPNTEAFF.

V is TRBV11-2 and J is TRBJ2-1; D is perhaps TRBD1 (5 bases). The J call is uncertain, as TRBJ2-7 better fits the DNA end. The CDR3 runs 16 residues. Germline-derived CDR1 and CDR2 are SGHAT and FQNNGV. The CDR3 DNA follows: TGTGCCAGCAGCTTCCAAGGACACACCACCACCTACGAGCAGTACTTC. This gives the protein CASSFQGHTTTYEQYF.